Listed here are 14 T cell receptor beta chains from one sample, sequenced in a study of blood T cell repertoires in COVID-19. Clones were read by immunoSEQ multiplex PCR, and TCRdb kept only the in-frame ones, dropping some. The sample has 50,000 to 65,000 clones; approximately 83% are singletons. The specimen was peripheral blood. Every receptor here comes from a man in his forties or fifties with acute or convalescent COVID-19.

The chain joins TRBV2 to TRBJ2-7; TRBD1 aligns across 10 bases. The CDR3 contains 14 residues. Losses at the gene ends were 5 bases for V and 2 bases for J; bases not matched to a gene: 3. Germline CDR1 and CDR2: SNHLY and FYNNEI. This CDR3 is CASSTGQGTYEQYF. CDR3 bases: TGTGCCAGCAGTACGGGACAGGGGACCTACGAGCAGTACTTC.

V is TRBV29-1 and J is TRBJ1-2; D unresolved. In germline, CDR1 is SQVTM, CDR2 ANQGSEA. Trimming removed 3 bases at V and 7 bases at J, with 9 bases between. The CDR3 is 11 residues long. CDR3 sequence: CSVEWQSGYTF. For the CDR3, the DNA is TGCAGCGTTGAGTGGCAGTCTGGCTACACCTTC.

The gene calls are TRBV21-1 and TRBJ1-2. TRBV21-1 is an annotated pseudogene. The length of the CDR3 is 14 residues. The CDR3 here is CASSPGGLRRGYTF. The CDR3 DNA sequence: TGTGCCAGCAGCCCCGGGGGTCTTCGTCGGGGCTACACCTTC.

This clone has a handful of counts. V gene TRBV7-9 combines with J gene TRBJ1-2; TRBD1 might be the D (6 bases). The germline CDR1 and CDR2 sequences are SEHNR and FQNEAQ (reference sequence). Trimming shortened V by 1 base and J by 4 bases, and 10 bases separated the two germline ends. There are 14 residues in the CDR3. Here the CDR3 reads CASSLDGGLYGYTF. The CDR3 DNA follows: TGTGCCAGCAGCTTAGATGGGGGCCTCTATGGCTACACCTTC.

Written as DNA, the CDR3 is TGCGCCGGAGAGCCCGAGGACAGGGACATAACCGGGGAGCTGTTTTTT. It encodes CAGEPEDRDITGELFF. The V and J genes are TRBV10-1 and TRBJ2-2; 8 bases are a match to TRBD1. Germline V gene lookup returns CDR1 WNHNN and CDR2 SYGVQD (reference sequence). After removal of 11 bases from V and 5 bases from J, the junction contained 16 bases not matched to a gene. This CDR3 region has 16 residues.

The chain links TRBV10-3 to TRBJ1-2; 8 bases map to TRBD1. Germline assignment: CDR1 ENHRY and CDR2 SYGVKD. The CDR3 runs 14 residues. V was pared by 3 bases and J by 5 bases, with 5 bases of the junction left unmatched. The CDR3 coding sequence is TGTGCCATCAGTGATACCGGGACAGGTTATGGCTACACCTTC. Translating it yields CAISDTGTGYGYTF.

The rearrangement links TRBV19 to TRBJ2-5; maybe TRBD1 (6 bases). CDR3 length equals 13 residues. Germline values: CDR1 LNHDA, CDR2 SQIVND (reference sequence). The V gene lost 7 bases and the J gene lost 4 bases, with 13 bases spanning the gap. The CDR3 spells CASTAGDGETQYF. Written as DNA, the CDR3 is TGTGCCAGTACCGCAGGGGACGGAGAGACCCAGTACTTC.

In DNA form, the CDR3 reads TGTGCCTGGACCGGGACAGATACAACTAATGAAAAACTGTTTTTT. This sequence encodes CAWTGTDTTNEKLFF. The chain combines TRBV30 with TRBJ1-4, with 7 bases fitting TRBD1. The V and J ends lost 4 bases and 0 bases, in that order; junction bases with no gene match: 5. There are 15 residues in the CDR3. Germline CDR1 GTSNPN, CDR2 SVGIG (reference sequence).

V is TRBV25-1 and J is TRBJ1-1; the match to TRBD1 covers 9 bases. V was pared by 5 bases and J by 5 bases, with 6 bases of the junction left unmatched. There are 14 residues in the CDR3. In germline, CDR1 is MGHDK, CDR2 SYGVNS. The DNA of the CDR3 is TGTGCCAGCAGTATGGGGACAGGGACTACTGAAGCTTTCTTT. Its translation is CASSMGTGTTEAFF.

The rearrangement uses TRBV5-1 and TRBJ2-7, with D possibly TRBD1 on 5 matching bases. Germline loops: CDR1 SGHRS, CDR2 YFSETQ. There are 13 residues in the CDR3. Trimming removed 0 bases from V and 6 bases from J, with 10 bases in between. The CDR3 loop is CASSLGTSGEQYF. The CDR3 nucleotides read TGCGCCAGCAGCTTGGGGACATCGGGCGAGCAGTACTTC.

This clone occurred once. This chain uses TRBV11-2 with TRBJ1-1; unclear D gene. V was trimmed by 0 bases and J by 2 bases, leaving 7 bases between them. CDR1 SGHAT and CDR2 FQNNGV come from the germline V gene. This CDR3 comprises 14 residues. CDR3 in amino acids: CASSLEVRNTEAFF. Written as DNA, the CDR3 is TGTGCCAGCAGCTTAGAGGTCAGAAACACTGAAGCTTTCTTT.

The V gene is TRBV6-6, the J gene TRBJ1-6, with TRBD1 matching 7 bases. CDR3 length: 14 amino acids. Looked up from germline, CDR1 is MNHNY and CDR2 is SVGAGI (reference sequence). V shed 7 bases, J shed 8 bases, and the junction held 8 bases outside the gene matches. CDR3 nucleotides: TGTGCCAGCAACAAGGGGGACAGCCATTCACCCCTCCACTTT. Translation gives CASNKGDSHSPLHF.

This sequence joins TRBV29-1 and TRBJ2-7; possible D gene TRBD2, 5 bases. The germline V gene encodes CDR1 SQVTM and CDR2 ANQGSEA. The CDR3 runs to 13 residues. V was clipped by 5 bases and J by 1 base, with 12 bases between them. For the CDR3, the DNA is TGCAGCGTTAACGGGAACCCATCCTACGAGCAGTACTTC. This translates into CSVNGNPSYEQYF.

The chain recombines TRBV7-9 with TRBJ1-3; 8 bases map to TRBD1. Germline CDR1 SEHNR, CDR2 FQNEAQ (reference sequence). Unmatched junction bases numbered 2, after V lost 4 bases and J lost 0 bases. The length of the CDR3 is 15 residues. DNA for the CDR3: TGTGCCAGCAGCTGGGGACAGGTCTCTGGAAACACCATATATTTT. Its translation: CASSWGQVSGNTIYF.